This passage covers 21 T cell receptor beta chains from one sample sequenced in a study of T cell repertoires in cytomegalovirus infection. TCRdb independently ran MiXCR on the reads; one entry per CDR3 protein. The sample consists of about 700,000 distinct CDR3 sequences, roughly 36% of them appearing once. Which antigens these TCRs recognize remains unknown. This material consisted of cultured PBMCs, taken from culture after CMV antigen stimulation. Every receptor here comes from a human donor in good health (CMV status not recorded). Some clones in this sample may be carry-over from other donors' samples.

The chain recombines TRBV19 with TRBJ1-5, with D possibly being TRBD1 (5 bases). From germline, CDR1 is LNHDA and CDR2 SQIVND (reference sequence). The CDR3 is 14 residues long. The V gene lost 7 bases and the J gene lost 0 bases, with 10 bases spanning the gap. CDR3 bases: TGTGCCAGTACGGCAGGGTATAGCAATCAGCCCCAGCATTTT. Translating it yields CASTAGYSNQPQHF.

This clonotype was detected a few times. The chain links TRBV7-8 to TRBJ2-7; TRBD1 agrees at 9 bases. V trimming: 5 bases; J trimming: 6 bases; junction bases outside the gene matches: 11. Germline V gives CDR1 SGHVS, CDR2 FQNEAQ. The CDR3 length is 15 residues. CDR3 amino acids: CASSPLSGQGFEQYF. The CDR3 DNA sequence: TGTGCCAGCAGCCCCCTTTCGGGACAGGGATTCGAGCAGTACTTC.

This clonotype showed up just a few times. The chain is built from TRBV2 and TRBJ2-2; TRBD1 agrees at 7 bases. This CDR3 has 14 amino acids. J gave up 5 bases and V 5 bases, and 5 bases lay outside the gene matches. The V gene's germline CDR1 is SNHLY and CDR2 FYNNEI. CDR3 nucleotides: TGTGCCAGCAGTAGGGACAGTACGACCGGGGAGCTGTTTTTT. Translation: CASSRDSTTGELFF.

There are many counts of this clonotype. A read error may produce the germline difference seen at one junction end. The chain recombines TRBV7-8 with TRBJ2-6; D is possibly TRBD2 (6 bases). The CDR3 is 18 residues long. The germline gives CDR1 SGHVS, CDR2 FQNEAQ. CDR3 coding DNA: TGCGCGGGCGGGGACGATACCGTGCTCTCGGTTTGGGCCAACGTCCTGACTTTC. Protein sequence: CAGGDDTVLSVWANVLTF.

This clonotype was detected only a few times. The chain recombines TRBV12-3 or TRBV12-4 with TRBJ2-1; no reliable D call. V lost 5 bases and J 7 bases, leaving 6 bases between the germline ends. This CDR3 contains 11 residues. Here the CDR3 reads CASSEVNEQFF. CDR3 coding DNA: TGTGCCAGCAGTGAGGTAAATGAGCAGTTCTTC.

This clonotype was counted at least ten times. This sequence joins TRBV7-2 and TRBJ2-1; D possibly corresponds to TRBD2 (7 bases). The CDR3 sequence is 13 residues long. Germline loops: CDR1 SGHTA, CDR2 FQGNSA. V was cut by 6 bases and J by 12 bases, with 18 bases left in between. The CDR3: CASSPQGGAVQFF. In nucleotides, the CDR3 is TGTGCCAGCAGTCCCCAAGGGGGGGCAGTGCAGTTCTTC.

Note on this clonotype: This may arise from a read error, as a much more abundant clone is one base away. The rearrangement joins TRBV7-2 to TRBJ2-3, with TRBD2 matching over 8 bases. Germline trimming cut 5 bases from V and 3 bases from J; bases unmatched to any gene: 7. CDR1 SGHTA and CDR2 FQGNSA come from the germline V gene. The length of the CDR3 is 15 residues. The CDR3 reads CASSKLAAGTDTQYF. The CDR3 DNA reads TGTGCCAGCAGCAAACTAGCGGCAGGAACAGATACGCAGTATTTT.

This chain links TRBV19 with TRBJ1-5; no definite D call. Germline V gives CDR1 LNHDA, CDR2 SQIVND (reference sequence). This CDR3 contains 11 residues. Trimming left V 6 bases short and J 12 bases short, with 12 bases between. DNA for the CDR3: TGTGCCAGTAGCGCCGCCCTCGTCCAGCATTTT. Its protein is CASSAALVQHF.

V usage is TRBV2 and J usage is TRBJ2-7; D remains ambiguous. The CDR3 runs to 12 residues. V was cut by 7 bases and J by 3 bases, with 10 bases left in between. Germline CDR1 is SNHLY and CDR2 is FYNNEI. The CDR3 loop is CASMRSNYEQYF. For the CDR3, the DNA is TGTGCCAGCATGCGGTCGAACTACGAGCAGTACTTC.

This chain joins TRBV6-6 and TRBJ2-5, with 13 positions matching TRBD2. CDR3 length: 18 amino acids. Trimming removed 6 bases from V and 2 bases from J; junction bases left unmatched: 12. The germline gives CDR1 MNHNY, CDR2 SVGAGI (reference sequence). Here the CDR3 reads CASRPFTTSGRPQETQYF. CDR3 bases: TGTGCCAGCAGACCATTCACGACTAGCGGGAGGCCACAAGAGACCCAGTACTTC.

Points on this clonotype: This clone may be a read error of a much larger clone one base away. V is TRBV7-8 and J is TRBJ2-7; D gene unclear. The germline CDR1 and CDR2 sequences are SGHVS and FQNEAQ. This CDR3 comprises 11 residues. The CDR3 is CTSSPIHEQYF. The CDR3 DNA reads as TGTACCAGCAGCCCCATCCACGAGCAGTACTTC. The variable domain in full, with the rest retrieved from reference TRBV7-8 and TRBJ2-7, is GAGVSQSPRYKVAKRGQDVALRCDPISGHVSLFWYQQALGQGPEFLTYFQNEAQLDKSGLPSDRFFAERPEGSVSTLKIQRTQQEDSAVYLCTSSPIHEQYFGPGTRLTVT.

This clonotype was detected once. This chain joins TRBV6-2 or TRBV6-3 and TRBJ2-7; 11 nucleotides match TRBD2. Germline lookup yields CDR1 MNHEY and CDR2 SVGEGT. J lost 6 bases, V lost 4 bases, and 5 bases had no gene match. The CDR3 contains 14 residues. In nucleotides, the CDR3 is TGTGCCAGCAGTTTTTCGCTAGCGGGAGGCGAGCAGTACTTC. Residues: CASSFSLAGGEQYF.

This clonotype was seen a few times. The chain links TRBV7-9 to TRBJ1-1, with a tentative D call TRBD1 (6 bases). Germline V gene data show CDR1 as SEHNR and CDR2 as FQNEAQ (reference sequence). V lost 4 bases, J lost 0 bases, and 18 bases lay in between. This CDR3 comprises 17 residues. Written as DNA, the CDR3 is TGTGCCAGCAGCTCCCCCCTTTCTGACAGGATGAACACTGAAGCTTTCTTT. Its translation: CASSSPLSDRMNTEAFF.

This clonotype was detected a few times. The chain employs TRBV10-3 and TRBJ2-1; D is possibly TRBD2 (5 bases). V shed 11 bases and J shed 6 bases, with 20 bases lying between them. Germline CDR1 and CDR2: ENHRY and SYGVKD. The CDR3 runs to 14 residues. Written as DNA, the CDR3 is TGTGCCGTTCGCCGGGATCCCCTCCCCAATGAGCAGTTCTTC. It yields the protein CAVRRDPLPNEQFF.

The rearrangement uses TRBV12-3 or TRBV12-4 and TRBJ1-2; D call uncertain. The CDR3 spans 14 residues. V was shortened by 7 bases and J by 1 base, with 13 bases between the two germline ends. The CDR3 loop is CASTRDPINYGYTF. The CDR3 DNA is TGTGCCAGCACCCGGGATCCTATTAACTATGGCTACACCTTC.

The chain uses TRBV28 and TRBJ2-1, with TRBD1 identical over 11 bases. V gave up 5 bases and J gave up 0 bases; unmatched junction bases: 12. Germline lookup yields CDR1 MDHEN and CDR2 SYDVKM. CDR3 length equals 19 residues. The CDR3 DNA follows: TGTGCCAGCAGTCCGAGGACAGGGGGCATGGCTAGCTCCTACAATGAGCAGTTCTTC. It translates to CASSPRTGGMASSYNEQFF.

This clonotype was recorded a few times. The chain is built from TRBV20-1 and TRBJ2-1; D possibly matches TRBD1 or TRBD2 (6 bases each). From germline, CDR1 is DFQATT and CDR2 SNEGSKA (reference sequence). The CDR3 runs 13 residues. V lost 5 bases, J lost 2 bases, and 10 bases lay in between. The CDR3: CSAEEGAYNEQFF. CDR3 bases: TGCAGTGCTGAGGAGGGGGCCTACAATGAGCAGTTCTTC.

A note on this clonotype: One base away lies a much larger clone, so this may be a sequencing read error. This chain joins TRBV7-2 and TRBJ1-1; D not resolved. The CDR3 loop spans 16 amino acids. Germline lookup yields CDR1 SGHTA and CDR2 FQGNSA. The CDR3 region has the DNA TGTGCCAACAGCTCATCGTTACAGCTTATGAACACTGAAGCTTTCTTT. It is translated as CANSSSLQLMNTEAFF.

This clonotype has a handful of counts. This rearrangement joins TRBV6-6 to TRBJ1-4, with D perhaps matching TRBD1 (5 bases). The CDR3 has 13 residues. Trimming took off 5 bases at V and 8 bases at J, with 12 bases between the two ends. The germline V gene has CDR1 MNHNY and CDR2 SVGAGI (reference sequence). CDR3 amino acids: CASSRGGGEKLFF. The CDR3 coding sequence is TGTGCCAGCAGTCGGGGGGGGGGGGAAAAACTGTTTTTT.

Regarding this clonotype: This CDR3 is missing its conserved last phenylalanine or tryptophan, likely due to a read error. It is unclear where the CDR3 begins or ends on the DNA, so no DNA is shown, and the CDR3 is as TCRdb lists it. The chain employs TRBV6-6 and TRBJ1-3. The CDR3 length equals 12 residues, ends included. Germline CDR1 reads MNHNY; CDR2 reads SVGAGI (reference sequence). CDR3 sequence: CASSYHDRTGVS.

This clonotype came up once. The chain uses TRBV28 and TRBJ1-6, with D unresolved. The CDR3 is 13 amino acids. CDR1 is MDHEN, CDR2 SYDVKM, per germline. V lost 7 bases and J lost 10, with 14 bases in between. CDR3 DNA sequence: TGTGCCAGCACCTCCCTTCGTCGGTCACCCCTCCACTTT. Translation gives CASTSLRRSPLHF. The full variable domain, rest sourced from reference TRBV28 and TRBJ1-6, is DVKVTQSSRYLVKRTGEKVFLECVQDMDHENMFWYRQDPGLGLRLIYFSYDVKMKEKGDIPEGYSVSREKKERFSLILESASTNQTSMYLCASTSLRRSPLHFGNGTRLTVT.